This TCR beta chain was sequenced in a study of a mutant IDH1 vaccine in newly diagnosed glioma. Looking at the study overall: Vaccination followed radiotherapy alone by 4-6 weeks, or accompanied temozolomide cycles.

For this clone: The antigen remains unidentified.

Noted time point: week 23, last vaccination. A 20-mer mutant IDH1 peptide at 300 ug was injected subcutaneously with topical imiquimod. The study enrolled donors with new WHO grade 3 or 4 IDH1-mutant, ATRX-lost astrocytomas. Profiling relied on immunoSEQ multiplex PCR, and the TCRdb table lists in-frame clones only, not all of them. The table lists 77,000 or so clones, approximately 85% of them singletons. The CDR3 spans 14 residues. Germline V gene data show CDR1 as GTSNPN and CDR2 as SVGIG (reference sequence). V was cut by 3 bases and J by 3 bases, with 14 bases left in between. This TCR came from a woman aged 45-65 years with glioma. The rearrangement links TRBV30 to TRBJ2-5; D may correspond to TRBD1 or TRBD2 (5 bases each). Specimen: PBMCs, collected from a glioma patient whose treatment included an IDH1 peptide vaccine. The CDR3 sequence: CAWSRWGIKETQYF. CDR3 nucleotides: TGTGCCTGGAGCAGGTGGGGGATTAAAGAGACCCAGTACTTC.